This passage covers 3 T cell receptor beta chains from one sample sequenced in a study of blood T cell repertoires in COVID-19. Profiling relied on immunoSEQ multiplex PCR, and the TCRdb table lists in-frame clones only, not all of them. The sample records some 150,000 clones, about nine tenths being singletons. The sample was peripheral blood. These receptors all come from a human donor in a cohort sampled during active COVID-19.

The J gene is TRBJ2-7, the V gene TRBV6-5; no reliable D call. Germline CDR1 is MNHEY and CDR2 is SVGAGI. The CDR3 has 15 residues. V was cut by 2 bases and J by 0 bases, with 11 bases left in between. The CDR3, as DNA: TGTGCCAGCAGTTACACATCAGCGAGCTCCTACGAGCAGTACTTC. It codes for CASSYTSASSYEQYF.

This chain joins TRBV5-4 and TRBJ2-7; no clear D. The CDR3 contains 15 residues. The V and J ends lost 7 bases and 0 bases respectively, with 17 bases between them. Germline V gene lookup returns CDR1 SGHNT and CDR2 YYREEE (reference sequence). The CDR3 region has the DNA TGTGCCAGCTGCGGTACTTTTGATCTCTCCTACGAGCAGTACTTC. This codes for CASCGTFDLSYEQYF. Looking up the rest from reference TRBV5-4 and TRBJ2-7 gives the full variable domain: ETGVTQSPTHLIKTRGQQVTLRCSSQSGHNTVSWYQQALGQGPQFIFQYYREEENGRGNFPPRFSGLQFPNYSSELNVNALELDDSALYLCASCGTFDLSYEQYFGPGTRLTVT.

This clone has only a few counts. The chain is built from TRBV29-1 and TRBJ1-4; D uncertain. Germline V gives CDR1 SQVTM, CDR2 ANQGSEA. The CDR3 consists of 14 residues. The V gene lost 7 bases and the J gene lost 4 bases, with 16 bases spanning the gap. CDR3 nucleotides: TGCAGCGCCCGGGATGCAGGAGATAATGAAAAACTGTTTTTT. Translation gives CSARDAGDNEKLFF.